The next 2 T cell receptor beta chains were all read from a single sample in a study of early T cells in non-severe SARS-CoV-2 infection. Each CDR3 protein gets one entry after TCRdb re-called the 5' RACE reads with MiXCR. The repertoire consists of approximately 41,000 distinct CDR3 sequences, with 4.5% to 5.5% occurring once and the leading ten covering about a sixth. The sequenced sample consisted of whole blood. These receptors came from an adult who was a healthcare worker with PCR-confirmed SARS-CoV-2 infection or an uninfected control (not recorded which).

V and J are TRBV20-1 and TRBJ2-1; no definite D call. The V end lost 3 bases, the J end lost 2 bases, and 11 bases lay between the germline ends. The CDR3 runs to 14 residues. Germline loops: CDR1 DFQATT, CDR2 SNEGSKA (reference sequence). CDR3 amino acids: CSASSGRPYNEQFF. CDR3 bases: TGCAGTGCTAGTTCGGGCCGACCCTACAATGAGCAGTTCTTC.

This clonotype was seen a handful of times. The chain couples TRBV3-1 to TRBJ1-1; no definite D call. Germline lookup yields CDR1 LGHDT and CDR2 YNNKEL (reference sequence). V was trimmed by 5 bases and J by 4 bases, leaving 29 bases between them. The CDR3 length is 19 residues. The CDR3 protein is CASSSRGGFLALKGTEAFF. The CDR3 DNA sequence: TGTGCCAGCAGCTCGCGCGGAGGATTCTTGGCACTCAAGGGCACTGAAGCTTTCTTT.